This T cell receptor (beta chain) was sequenced during a study of cytomegalovirus exposure and HLA in healthy donors. In the PCR, 60 Vbeta and 13 Jbeta primers were used. The table came from immunoSEQ multiplex PCR; TCRdb's copy has only in-frame clones and leaves some out. The sample holds more than 150,000 clones, less than 90% seen once. J gave up 6 bases and V 7 bases, and 5 bases lay outside the gene matches. The CDR3 runs to 13 residues. From germline, CDR1 is SNHLY and CDR2 FYNNEI. The receptor comes from a man aged 45 to 65 in good health and CMV-seronegative. The rearrangement links TRBV2 to TRBJ2-2; 7 bases match TRBD1. The sequenced material came from PBMCs. The CDR3: CASTDRDAGELFF. In DNA form, the CDR3 reads TGTGCCAGCACCGACAGGGATGCCGGGGAGCTGTTTTTT.